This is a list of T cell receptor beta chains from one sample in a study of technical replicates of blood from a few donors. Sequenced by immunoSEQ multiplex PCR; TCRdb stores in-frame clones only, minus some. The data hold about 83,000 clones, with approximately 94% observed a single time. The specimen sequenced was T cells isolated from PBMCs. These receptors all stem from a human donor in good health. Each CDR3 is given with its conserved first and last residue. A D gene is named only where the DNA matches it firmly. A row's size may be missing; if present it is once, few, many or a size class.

CDR3 DNA: TGTGCCACCGGTCGAACGGGATCCCCAGATACGCAGTATTTT
CDR3 protein: CATGRTGSPDTQYF
CDR3 length: 14
D gene: NA
J gene: TRBJ2-3
clone size: NA
V gene: TRBV15

CDR3 DNA: TGTGCCAGCAGCTCCGGACTAGCCTACGAGCAGTACTTC
CDR3 protein: CASSSGLAYEQYF
CDR3 length: 13
D gene: TRBD2
J gene: TRBJ2-7
clone size: few
V gene: TRBV11-2

CDR3 DNA: TGTGCCAGCAGCACGGACAGGGTTAATCAGCCCCAGCATTTT
CDR3 protein: CASSTDRVNQPQHF
CDR3 length: 14
D gene: TRBD1
J gene: TRBJ1-5
clone size: NA
V gene: TRBV7-8

CDR3 DNA: TGTGCCAGCAGCGGGAGAAGCGGGGTGCAAGAGACCCAGTACTTC
CDR3 protein: CASSGRSGVQETQYF
CDR3 length: 15
D gene: TRBD2
J gene: TRBJ2-5
clone size: few
V gene: TRBV9

CDR3 DNA: TGTGCCAGCAGCTTGGAACTAGCCTACGAGCAGTACTTC
CDR3 protein: CASSLELAYEQYF
CDR3 length: 13
D gene: NA
J gene: TRBJ2-7
clone size: NA
V gene: TRBV5-6

CDR3 DNA: TGTGCCAGCAGTTACTTTGACGGGGCTGAAGCTTTCTTT
CDR3 protein: CASSYFDGAEAFF
CDR3 length: 13
D gene: NA
J gene: TRBJ1-1
clone size: few
V gene: TRBV6-5

CDR3 DNA: TGTGCCAGCAGCTCCGCGGGGGGGCGTCAGCCCCAGCATTTT
CDR3 protein: CASSSAGGRQPQHF
CDR3 length: 14
D gene: NA
J gene: TRBJ1-5
clone size: NA
V gene: TRBV11-1

CDR3 DNA: TGCGCCAGCAGCCAAAGACCGACAGGGAACACAGATACGCAGTATTTT
CDR3 protein: CASSQRPTGNTDTQYF
CDR3 length: 16
D gene: TRBD1
J gene: TRBJ2-3
clone size: few
V gene: TRBV4-1

CDR3 DNA: TGTGCCAGCAGCCCGCCGGGCAGGGGGAATGAAAAACTGTTTTTT
CDR3 protein: CASSPPGRGNEKLFF
CDR3 length: 15
D gene: TRBD1
J gene: TRBJ1-4
clone size: NA
V gene: TRBV7-8

CDR3 DNA: TGTGCCAGCTCAACCATTCAAGGACAGGGGGGAGGAGAGACTGAAGCTTTCTTT
CDR3 protein: CASSTIQGQGGGETEAFF
CDR3 length: 18
D gene: TRBD1
J gene: TRBJ1-1
clone size: NA
V gene: TRBV18